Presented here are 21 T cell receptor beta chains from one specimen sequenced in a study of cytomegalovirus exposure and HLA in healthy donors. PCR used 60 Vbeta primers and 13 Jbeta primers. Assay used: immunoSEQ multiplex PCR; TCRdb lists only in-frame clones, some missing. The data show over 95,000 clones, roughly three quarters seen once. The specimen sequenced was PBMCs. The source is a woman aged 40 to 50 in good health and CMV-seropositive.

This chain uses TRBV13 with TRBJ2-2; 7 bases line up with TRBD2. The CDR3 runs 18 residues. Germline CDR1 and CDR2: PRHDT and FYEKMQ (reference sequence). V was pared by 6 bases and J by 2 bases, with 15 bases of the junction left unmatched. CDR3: CASSFPPYSGGNTGELFF. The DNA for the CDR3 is TGTGCCAGCAGTTTTCCTCCGTACTCGGGGGGTAACACCGGGGAGCTGTTTTTT.

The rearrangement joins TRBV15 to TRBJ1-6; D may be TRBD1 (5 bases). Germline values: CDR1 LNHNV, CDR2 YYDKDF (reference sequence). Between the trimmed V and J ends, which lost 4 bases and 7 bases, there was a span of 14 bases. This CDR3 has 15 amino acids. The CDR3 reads CATSTGGGRNSPLHF. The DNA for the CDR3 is TGTGCCACCAGCACGGGGGGAGGGAGGAATTCACCCCTCCACTTT.

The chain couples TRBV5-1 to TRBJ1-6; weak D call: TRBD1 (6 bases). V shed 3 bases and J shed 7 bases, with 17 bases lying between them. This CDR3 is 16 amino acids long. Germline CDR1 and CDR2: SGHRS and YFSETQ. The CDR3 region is CASSYLTGRGNSPLHF. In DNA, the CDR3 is TGCGCCAGCAGCTACCTAACAGGGAGGGGGAATTCACCCCTCCACTTT.

CDR3 sequence: CASSWRAGNTIYF. The CDR3 coding sequence is TGTGCCAGCAGTTGGAGGGCCGGAAACACCATATATTTT. The chain joins TRBV6-5 to TRBJ1-3, with D unclear. V lost 4 bases to trimming and J lost 4 bases, with 8 bases between them. The CDR3 spans 13 residues. Germline-derived CDR1 and CDR2 are MNHEY and SVGAGI.

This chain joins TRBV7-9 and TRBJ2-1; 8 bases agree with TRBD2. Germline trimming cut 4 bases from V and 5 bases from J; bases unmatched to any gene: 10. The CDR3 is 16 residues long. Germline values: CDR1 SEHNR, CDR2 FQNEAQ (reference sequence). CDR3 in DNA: TGTGCCAGCAGCTCCGGAGAAGCGGGGGTTCACAATGAGCAGTTCTTC. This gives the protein CASSSGEAGVHNEQFF. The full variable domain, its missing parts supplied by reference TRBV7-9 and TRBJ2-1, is DTGVSQNPRHKITKRGQNVTFRCDPISEHNRLYWYRQTLGQGPEFLTYFQNEAQLEKSRLLSDRFSAERPKGSFSTLEIQRTEQGDSAMYLCASSSGEAGVHNEQFFGPGTRLTVL.

CDR3 sequence (DNA): TGCGCCAGCAGCTCAGAGACAGGCACAGATACGCAGTATTTT. Translating it yields CASSSETGTDTQYF. V and J are TRBV5-1 and TRBJ2-3; tentatively, D is TRBD1 (5 bases). Trimming took off 3 bases at V and 1 base at J, with 9 bases between the two ends. Germline V gene sequence: CDR1 SGHRS, CDR2 YFSETQ. The CDR3 has 14 amino acids.

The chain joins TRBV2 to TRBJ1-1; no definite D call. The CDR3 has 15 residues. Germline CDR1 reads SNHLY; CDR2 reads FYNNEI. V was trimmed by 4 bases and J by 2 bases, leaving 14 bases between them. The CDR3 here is CASSVQADYNTEAFF. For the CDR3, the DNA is TGTGCCAGCAGTGTCCAAGCAGACTACAACACTGAAGCTTTCTTT.

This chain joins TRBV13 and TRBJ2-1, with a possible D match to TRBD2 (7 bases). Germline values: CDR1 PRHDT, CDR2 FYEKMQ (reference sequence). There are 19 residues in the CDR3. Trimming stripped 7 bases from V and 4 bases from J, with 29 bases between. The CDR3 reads CASIKKGDVGGPRYNEQFF. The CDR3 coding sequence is TGTGCCAGCATCAAAAAGGGAGACGTGGGGGGGCCGCGTTACAATGAGCAGTTCTTC.

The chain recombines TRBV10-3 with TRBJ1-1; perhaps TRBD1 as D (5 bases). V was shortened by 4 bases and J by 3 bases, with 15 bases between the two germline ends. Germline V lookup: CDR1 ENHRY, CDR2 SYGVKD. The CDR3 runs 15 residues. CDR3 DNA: TGTGCCATCAGTGGGGAGACGGCGGGGGACACTGAAGCTTTCTTT. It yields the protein CAISGETAGDTEAFF.

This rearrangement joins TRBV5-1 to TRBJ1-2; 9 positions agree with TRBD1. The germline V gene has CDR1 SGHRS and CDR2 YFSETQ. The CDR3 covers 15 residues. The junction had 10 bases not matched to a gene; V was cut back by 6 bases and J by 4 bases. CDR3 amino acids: CASNTGTGNPYGYTF. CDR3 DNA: TGCGCCAGCAACACCGGGACAGGGAACCCCTATGGCTACACCTTC.

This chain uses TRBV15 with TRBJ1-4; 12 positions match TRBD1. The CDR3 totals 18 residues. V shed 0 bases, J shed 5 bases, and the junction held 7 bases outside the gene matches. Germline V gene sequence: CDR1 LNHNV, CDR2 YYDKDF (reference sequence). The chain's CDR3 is CATSREPGQGARNEKLFF. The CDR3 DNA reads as TGTGCCACCAGCAGAGAACCGGGACAGGGGGCCAGAAATGAAAAACTGTTTTTT.

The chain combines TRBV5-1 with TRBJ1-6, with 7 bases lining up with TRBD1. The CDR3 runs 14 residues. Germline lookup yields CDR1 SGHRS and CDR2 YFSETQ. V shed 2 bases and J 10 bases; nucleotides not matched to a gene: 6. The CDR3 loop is CASSLRQGGSPLHF. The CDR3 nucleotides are TGCGCCAGCAGCTTAAGACAGGGTGGGTCACCCCTCCACTTT.

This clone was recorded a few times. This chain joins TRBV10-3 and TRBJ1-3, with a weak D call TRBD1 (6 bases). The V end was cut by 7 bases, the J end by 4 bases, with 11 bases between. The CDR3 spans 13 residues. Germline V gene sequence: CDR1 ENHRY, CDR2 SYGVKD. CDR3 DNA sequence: TGTGCCATCACTCAGGGGTCAGGAAACACCATATATTTT. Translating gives CAITQGSGNTIYF.

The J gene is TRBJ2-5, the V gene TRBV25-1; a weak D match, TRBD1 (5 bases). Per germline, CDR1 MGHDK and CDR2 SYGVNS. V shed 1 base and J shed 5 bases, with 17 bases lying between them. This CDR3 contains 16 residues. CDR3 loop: CASSELGKGVVETQYF. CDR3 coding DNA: TGTGCCAGCAGTGAATTGGGTAAAGGGGTGGTGGAGACCCAGTACTTC.

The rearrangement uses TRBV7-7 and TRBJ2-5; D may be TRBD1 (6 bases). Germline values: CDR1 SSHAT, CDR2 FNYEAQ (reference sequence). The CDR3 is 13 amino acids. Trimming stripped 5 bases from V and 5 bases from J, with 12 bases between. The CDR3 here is CASSPGHVETQYF. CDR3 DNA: TGTGCCAGCAGCCCGGGACATGTCGAGACCCAGTACTTC.

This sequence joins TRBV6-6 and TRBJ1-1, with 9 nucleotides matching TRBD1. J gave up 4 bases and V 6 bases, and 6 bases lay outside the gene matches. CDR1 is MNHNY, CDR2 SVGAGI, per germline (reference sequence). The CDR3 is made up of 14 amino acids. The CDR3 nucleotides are TGTGCCAGCAGCTACGGGACAGGGACCACTGAAGCTTTCTTT. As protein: CASSYGTGTTEAFF.

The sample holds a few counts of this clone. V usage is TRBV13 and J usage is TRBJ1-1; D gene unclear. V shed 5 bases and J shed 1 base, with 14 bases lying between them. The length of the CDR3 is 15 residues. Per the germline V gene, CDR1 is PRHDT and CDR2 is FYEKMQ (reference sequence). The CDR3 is CASSPLVEENTEAFF. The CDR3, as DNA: TGTGCCAGCAGCCCCCTTGTGGAGGAGAACACTGAAGCTTTCTTT.

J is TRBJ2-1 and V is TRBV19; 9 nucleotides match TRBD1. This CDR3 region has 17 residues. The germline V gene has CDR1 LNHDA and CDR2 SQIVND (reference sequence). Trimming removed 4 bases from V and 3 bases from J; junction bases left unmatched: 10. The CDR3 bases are TGTGCCAGTAGTAGTTCCGGGACAGGGACCATCTACAATGAGCAGTTCTTC. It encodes CASSSSGTGTIYNEQFF.

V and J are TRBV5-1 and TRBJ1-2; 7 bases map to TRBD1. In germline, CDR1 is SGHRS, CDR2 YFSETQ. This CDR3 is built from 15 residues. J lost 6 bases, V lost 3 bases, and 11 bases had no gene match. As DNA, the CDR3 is TGCGCCAGCAGCTGGACAGGAGGTGCAACGGATGGCTACACCTTC. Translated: CASSWTGGATDGYTF.

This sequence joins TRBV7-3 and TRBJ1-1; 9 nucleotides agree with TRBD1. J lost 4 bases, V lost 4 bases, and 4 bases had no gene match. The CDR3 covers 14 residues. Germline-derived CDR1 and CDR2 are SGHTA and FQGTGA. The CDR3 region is CASSSPGQGTEAFF. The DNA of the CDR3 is TGTGCCAGCAGCTCTCCGGGACAGGGCACTGAAGCTTTCTTT. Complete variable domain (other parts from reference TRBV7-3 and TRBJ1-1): GAGVSQTPSNKVTEKGKYVELRCDPISGHTALYWYRQSLGQGPEFLIYFQGTGAADDSGLPNDRFFAVRPEGSVSTLKIQRTERGDSAVYLCASSSPGQGTEAFFGQGTRLTVV.

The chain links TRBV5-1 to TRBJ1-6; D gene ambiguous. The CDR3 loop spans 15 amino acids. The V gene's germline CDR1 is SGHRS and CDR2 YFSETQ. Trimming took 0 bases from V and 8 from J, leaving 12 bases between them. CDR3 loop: CASSLGPTTYSPLHF. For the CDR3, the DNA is TGCGCCAGCAGCTTGGGACCTACTACCTATTCACCCCTCCACTTT.